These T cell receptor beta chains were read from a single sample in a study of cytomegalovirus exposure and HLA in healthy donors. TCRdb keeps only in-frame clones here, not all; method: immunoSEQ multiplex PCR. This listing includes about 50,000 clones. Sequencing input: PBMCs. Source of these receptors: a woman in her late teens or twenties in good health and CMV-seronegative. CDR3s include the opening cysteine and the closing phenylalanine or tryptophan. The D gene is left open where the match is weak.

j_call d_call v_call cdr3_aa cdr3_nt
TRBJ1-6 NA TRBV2 CASSGRKGFNSPLHF TGTGCCAGCAGTGGAAGGAAGGGGTTCAATTCACCCCTCCACTTT
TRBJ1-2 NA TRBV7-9 CASSLRGPLSSYTF TGTGCCAGCAGCTTACGAGGGCCCCTGTCTAGCTACACCTTC
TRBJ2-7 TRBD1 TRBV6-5 CASSYRRGNEQYF TGTGCCAGCAGCTATCGCAGGGGGAACGAGCAGTACTTC
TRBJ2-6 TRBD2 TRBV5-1 CASSLLAGVGANVLTF TGCGCCAGCAGCTTGCTAGCGGGGGTTGGGGCCAACGTCCTGACTTTC
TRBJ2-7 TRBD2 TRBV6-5 CASSRGGLAGYEQYF TGTGCCAGCAGCCGAGGGGGACTAGCGGGATACGAGCAGTACTTC
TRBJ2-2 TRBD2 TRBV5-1 CASRLPWTSGSGELFF TGCGCCAGCAGGCTGCCCTGGACTAGCGGATCCGGGGAGCTGTTTTTT
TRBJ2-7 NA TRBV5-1 CASSLLGEEQYF TGCGCCAGCAGCTTGTTAGGGGAAGAGCAGTACTTC
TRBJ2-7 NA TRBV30 CAWNYGQGEQYF TGTGCCTGGAACTATGGACAAGGCGAGCAGTACTTC
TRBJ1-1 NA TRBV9 CASTRTPYLNTEAFF TGTGCCAGCACCCGGACACCTTATCTGAACACTGAAGCTTTCTTT
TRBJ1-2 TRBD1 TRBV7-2 CASSLAGTGGNYGYTF TGTGCCAGCAGCTTAGCGGGCACAGGGGGAAACTATGGCTACACCTTC
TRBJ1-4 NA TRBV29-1 CSVDPTGSEKLFF TGCAGCGTTGATCCGACAGGCTCGGAAAAACTGTTTTTT
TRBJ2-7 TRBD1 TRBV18 CASSPDRGGYEQYF TGTGCCAGCTCACCGGACAGGGGAGGGTACGAGCAGTACTTC
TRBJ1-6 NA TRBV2 CASSGPGGFGSPLHF TGTGCCAGCAGTGGACCGGGGGGTTTTGGTTCACCCCTCCACTTT
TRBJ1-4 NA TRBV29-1 CSVEGVIGGKLFF TGCAGCGTTGAAGGGGTTATCGGAGGAAAACTGTTTTTT
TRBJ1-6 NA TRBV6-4 CASSATGNSPLHF TGTGCCAGCAGTGCTACAGGGAATTCACCCCTCCACTTT
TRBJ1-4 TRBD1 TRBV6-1 CASRRQGSEKLFF TGTGCCAGCAGACGACAGGGGAGCGAAAAACTGTTTTTT
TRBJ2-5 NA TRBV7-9 CASSLARGVETQYF TGTGCCAGCAGCTTAGCGCGCGGGGTAGAGACCCAGTACTTC
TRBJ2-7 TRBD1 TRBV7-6 CASSPRGPYEQYF TGTGCCAGCAGTCCTAGGGGGCCCTACGAGCAGTACTTC
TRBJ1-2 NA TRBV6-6 CASSYSTLGGGYTF TGTGCCAGCAGTTACTCAACGCTCGGGGGTGGCTACACCTTC
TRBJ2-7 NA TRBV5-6 CASSSVGVSYEQYF TGTGCCAGCAGCTCCGTGGGAGTATCCTACGAGCAGTACTTC
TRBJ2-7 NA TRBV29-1 CSVRRQSGHEQYF TGCAGCGTTCGCAGGCAAAGTGGCCACGAGCAGTACTTC
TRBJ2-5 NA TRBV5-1 CASSLVEVGETQYF TGCGCCAGCAGCTTGGTGGAGGTTGGAGAGACCCAGTACTTC
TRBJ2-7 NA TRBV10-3 CAISEGLWEQYF TGTGCCATCAGTGAGGGCCTCTGGGAGCAGTACTTC
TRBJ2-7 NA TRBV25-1 CASSRGNSYEQYF TGTGCCAGCAGTCGAGGGAACTCCTACGAGCAGTACTTC